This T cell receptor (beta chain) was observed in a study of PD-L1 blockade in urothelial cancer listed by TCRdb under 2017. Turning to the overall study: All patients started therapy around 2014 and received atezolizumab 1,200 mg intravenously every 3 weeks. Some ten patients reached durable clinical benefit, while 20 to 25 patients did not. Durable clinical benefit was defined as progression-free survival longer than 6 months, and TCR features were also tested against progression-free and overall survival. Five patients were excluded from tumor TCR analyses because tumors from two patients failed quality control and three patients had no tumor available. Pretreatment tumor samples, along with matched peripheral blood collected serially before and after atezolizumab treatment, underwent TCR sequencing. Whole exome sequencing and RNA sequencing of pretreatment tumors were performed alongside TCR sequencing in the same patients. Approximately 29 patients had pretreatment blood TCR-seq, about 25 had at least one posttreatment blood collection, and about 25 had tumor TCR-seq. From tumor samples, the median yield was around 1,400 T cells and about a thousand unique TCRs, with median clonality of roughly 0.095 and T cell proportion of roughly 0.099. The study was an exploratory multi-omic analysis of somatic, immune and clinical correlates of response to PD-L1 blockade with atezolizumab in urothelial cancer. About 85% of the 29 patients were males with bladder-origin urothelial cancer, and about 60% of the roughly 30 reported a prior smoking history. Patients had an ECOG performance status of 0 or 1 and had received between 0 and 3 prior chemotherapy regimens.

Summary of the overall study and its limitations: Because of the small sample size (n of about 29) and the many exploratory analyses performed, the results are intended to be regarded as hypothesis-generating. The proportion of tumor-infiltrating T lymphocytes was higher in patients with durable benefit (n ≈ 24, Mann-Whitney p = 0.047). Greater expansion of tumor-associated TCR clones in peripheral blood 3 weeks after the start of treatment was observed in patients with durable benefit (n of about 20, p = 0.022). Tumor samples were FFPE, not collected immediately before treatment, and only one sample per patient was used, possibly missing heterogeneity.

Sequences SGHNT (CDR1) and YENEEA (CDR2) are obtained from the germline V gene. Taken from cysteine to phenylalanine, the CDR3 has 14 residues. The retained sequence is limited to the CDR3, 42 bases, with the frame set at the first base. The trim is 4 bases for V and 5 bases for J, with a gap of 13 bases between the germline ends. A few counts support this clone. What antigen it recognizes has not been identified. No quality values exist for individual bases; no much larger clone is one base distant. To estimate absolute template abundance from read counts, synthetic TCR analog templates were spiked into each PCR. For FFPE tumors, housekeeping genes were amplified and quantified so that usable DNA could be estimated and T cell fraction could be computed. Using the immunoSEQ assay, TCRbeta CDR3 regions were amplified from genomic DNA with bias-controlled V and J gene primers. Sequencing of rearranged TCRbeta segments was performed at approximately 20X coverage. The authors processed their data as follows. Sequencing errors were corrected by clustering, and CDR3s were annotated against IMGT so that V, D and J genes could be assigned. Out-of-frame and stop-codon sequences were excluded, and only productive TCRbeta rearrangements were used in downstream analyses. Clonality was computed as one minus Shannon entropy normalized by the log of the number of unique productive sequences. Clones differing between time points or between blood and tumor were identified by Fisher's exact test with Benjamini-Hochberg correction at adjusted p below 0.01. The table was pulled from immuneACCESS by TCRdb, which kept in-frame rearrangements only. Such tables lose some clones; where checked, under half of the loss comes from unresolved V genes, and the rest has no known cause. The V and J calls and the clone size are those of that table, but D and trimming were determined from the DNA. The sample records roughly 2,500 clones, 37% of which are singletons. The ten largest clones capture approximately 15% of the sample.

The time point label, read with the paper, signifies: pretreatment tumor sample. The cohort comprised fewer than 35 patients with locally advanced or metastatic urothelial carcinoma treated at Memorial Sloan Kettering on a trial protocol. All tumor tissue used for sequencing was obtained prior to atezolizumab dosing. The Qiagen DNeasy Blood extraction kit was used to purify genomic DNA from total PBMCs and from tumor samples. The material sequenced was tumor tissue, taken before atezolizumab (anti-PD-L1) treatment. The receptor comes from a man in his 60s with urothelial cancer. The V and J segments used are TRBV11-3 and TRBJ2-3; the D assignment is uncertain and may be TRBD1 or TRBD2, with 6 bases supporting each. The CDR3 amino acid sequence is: CASSWRGARDTQYF. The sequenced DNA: TGTGCCAGCAGCTGGAGGGGGGCCCGAGATACGCAGTATTTT.